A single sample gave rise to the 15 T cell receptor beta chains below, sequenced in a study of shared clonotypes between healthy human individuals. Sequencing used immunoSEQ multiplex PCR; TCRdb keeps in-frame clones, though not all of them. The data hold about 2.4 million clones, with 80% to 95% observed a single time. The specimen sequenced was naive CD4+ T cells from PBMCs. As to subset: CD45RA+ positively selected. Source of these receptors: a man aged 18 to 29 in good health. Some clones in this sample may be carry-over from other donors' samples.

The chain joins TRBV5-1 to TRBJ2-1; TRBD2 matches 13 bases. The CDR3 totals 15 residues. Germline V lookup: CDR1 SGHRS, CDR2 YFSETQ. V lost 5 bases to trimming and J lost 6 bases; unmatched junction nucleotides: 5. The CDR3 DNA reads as TGCGCCAGCAGTCGGGGACTAGCGGGAATCAATGAGCAGTTCTTC. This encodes CASSRGLAGINEQFF.

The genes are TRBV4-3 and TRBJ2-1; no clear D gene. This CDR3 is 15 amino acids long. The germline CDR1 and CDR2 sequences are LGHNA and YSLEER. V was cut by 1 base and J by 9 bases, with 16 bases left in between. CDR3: CASSQARYTRSEQFF. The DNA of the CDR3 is TGCGCCAGCAGCCAAGCCCGTTACACCCGCTCTGAGCAGTTCTTC.

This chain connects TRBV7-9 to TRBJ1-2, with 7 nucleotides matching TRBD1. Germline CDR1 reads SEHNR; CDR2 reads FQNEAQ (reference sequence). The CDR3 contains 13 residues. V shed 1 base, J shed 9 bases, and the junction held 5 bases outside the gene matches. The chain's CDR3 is CASSLGNRGSYTF. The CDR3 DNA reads TGTGCCAGCAGCTTAGGAAACAGGGGAAGCTACACCTTC.

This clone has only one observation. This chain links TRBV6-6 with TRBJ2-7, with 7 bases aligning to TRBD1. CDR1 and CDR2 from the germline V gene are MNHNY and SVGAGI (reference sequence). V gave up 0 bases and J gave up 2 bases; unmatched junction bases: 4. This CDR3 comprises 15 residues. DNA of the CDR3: TGTGCCAGCAGTTACTCGACAGGGCGAACCTACGAGCAGTACTTC. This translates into CASSYSTGRTYEQYF.

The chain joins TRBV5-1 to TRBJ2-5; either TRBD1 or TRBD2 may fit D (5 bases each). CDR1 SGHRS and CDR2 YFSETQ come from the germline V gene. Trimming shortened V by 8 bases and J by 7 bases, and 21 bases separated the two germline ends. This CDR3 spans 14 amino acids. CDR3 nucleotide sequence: TGCGCCAGTAGTCAAGGCGTAGTGAGGGGGACCCAGTACTTC. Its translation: CASSQGVVRGTQYF.

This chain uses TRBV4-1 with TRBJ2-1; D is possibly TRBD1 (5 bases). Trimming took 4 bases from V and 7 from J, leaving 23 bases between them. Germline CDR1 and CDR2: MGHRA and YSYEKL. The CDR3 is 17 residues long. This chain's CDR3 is CASSPGRSRAIINEQFF. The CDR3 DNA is TGCGCCAGCAGCCCAGGGCGTTCCAGGGCCATCATTAATGAGCAGTTCTTC.

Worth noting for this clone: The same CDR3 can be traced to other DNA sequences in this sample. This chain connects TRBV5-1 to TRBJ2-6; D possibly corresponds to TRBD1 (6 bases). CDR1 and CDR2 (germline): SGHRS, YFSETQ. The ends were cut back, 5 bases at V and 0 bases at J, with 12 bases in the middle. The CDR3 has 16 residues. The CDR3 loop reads CASSSGTSSGANVLTF. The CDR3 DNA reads TGCGCCAGCAGTTCCGGGACAAGCTCTGGGGCCAACGTCCTGACTTTC.

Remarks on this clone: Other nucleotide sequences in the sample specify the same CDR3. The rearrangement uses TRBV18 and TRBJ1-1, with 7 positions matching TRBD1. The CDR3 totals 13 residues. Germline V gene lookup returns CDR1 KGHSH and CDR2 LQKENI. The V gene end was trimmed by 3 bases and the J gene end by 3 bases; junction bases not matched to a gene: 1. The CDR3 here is CASSPTGDTEAFF. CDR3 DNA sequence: TGTGCCAGCTCACCTACAGGGGACACTGAAGCTTTCTTT.

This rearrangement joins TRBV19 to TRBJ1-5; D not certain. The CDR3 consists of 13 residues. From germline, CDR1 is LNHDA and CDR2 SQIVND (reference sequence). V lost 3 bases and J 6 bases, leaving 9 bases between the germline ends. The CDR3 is CASSIYPLQPQHF. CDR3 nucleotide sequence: TGTGCCAGTAGTATTTACCCCCTTCAGCCCCAGCATTTT.

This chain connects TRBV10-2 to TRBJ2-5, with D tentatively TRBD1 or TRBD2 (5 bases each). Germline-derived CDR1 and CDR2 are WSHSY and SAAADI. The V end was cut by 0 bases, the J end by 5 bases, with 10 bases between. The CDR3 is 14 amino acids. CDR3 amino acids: CASSESGTRETQYF. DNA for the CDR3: TGCGCCAGCAGTGAGTCTGGGACCCGCGAGACCCAGTACTTC.

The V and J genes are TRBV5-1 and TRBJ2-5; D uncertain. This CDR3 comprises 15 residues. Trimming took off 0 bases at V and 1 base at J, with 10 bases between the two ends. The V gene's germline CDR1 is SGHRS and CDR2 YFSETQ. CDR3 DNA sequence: TGCGCCAGCAGCTTGGCCCATTTGTCCCAAGAGACCCAGTACTTC. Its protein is CASSLAHLSQETQYF. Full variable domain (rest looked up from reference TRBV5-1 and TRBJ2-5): KAGVTQTPRYLIKTRGQQVTLSCSPISGHRSVSWYQQTPGQGLQFLFEYFSETQRNKGNFPGRFSGRQFSNSRSEMNVSTLELGDSALYLCASSLAHLSQETQYFGPGTRLLVL.

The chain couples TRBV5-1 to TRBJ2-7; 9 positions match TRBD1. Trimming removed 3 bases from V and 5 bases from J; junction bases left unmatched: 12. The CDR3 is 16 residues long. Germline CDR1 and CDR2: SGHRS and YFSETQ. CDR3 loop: CASSSLSTGGVDEQYF. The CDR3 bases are TGCGCCAGCAGCTCACTCTCGACAGGGGGTGTCGACGAGCAGTACTTC.

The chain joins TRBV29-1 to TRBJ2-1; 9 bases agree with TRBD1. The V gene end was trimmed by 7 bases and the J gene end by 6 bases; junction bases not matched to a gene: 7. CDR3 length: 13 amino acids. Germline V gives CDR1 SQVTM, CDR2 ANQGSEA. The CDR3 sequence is CSGGTGWANEQFF. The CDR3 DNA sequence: TGCAGCGGAGGGACAGGGTGGGCCAATGAGCAGTTCTTC.

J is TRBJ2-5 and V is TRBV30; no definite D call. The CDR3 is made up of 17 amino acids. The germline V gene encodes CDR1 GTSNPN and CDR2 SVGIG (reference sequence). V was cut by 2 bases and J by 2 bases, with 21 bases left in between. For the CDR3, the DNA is TGTGCCTGGAGTTCGTGGGCCAGATCCACCTTACAAGAGACCCAGTACTTC. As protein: CAWSSWARSTLQETQYF.

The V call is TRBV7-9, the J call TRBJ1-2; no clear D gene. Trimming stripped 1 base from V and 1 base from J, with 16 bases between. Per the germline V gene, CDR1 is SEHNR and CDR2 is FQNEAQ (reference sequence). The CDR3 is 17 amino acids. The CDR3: CASSLDRYGELNYGYTF. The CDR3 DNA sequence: TGTGCCAGCAGCTTAGATCGTTACGGAGAACTTAACTATGGCTACACCTTC.